The 5 T cell receptor beta chains listed next were all sequenced from one sample in a study of blood T cells in healthy people across ages. Primers used in a second PCR of roughly 6 to 11 cycles were a sample-barcoded 5' primer and a J-beta primer mix. TCRdb reprocessed the 5' RACE reads via MiXCR and lists one record per CDR3 protein. The sample holds 1.5 million to 2 million distinct CDR3 sequences, 40% to 55% seen once. Input material: blood. The source is a woman aged 40 to 50 in good health.

This clonotype is a singleton in its sample. The chain is built from TRBV25-1 and TRBJ2-7; the match to TRBD2 covers 7 bases. The J call may be faulty, since TRBJ2-5 better matches the DNA end. CDR1 is MGHDK and CDR2 is SYGVNS in the germline V gene. The CDR3 totals 15 residues. The CDR3 loop reads CASSEVSLAVETQYF. The CDR3 region has the DNA TGTGCCAGCAGTGAAGTGAGTCTAGCGGTAGAGACCCAGTACTTC.

This chain links TRBV6-5 with TRBJ1-1; D call uncertain. From germline, CDR1 is MNHEY and CDR2 SVGAGI. The CDR3 is 14 amino acids. Trimming took off 5 bases at V and 4 bases at J, with 14 bases between the two ends. The CDR3 protein is CASSARSRGTEAFF. The CDR3 DNA is TGTGCCAGCAGTGCCCGGTCCCGGGGCACTGAAGCTTTCTTT.

This sequence joins TRBV5-5 and TRBJ2-5, with D maybe TRBD2 (6 bases). Germline V lookup: CDR1 SGHKS, CDR2 YYEKEE (reference sequence). The CDR3 runs to 15 residues. The V gene lost 2 bases and the J gene lost 3 bases, with 14 bases spanning the gap. The CDR3 DNA follows: TGTGCCAGCAGCTTACGCACGGGGGTCGAAGAGACCCAGTACTTC. This translates into CASSLRTGVEETQYF.

In its sample, this clonotype was seen a few times. The rearrangement links TRBV6-2 or TRBV6-3 to TRBJ2-7; D tentatively reads TRBD1 or TRBD2 (5 bases each). V lost 1 base to trimming and J lost 1 base, with 17 bases between them. This CDR3 has 17 residues. Per the germline V gene, CDR1 is MNHEY and CDR2 is SVGEGT. CDR3 DNA sequence: TGTGCCAGCAGTTACTTCACAGCTGGGACGGCATCCTACGAGCAGTACTTC. This translates into CASSYFTAGTASYEQYF.

This chain connects TRBV4-3 to TRBJ1-2; TRBD1 matches at 8 bases. Germline assignment: CDR1 LGHNA and CDR2 YSLEER. The CDR3 contains 15 residues. The junction had 8 bases not matched to a gene; V was cut back by 2 bases and J by 6 bases. The CDR3 nucleotides are TGCGCCAGCAGCCAAATGGGACAGGTCGGCGATGGCTACACCTTC. Its translation is CASSQMGQVGDGYTF.